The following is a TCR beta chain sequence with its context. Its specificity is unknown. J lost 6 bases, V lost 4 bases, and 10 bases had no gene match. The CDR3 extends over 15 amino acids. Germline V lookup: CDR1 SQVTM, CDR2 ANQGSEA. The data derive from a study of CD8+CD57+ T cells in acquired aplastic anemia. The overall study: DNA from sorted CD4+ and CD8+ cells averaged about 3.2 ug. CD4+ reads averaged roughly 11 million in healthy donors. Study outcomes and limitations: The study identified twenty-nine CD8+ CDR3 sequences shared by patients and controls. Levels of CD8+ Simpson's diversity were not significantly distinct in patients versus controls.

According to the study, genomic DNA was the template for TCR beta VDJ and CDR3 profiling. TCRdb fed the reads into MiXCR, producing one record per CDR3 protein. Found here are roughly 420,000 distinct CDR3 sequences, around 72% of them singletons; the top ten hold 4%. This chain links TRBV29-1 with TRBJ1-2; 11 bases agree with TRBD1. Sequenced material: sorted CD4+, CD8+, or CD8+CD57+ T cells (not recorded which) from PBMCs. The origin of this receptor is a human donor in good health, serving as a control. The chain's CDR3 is CSVVVVGQGGNGYTF. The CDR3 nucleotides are TGCAGCGTTGTGGTTGTGGGACAGGGGGGAAATGGCTACACCTTC.